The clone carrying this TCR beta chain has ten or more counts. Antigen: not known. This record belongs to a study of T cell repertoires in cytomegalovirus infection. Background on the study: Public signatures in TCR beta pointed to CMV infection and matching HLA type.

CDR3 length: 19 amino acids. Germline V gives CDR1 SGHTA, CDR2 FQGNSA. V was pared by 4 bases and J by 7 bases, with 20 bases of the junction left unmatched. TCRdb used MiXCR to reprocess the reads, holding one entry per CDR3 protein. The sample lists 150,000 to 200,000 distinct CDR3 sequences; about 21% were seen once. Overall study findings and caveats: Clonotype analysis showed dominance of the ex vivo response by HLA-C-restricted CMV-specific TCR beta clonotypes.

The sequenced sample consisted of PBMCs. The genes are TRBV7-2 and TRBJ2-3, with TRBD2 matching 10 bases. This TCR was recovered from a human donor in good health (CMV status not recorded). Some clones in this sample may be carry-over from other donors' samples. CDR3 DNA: TGTGCCAGCAGCTCGGGACTAGCGCTCCCGGCCGAAGTTGAAAATACGCAGTATTTT. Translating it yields CASSSGLALPAEVENTQYF.